What follows are 28 T cell receptor beta chains derived from one specimen sequenced in a study of cytomegalovirus exposure and HLA in healthy donors. In the PCR, 60 Vbeta and 13 Jbeta primers were used. The protocol was immunoSEQ multiplex PCR, while the TCRdb copy is restricted to in-frame clones and leaves out a portion. The table shows 95,000 to 150,000 clones, with over 75% occurring only once. What was sequenced was PBMCs. Receptors were obtained from a human donor in good health.

On this clone: At one boundary the junction diverges from the germline segment, which might be a read error. The chain recombines TRBV7-7 with TRBJ1-4; 7 bases line up with TRBD1. This CDR3 has 15 residues. Per the germline V gene, CDR1 is SSHAT and CDR2 is FNYEAQ (reference sequence). This CDR3 reads CASSPYRGVGEKLFF. In nucleotides, the CDR3 is TGTGCTAGCAGCCCCTACAGGGGTGTCGGTGAAAAACTGTTTTTT.

This clone was found a few times. The chain links TRBV7-9 to TRBJ2-3; 8 bases are shared with TRBD2. V gave up 5 bases and J gave up 7 bases; unmatched junction bases: 14. The CDR3 runs to 16 residues. Germline assignment: CDR1 SEHNR and CDR2 FQNEAQ (reference sequence). The CDR3 bases are TGTGCCAGCAGCCCGGGGGGGGGACCGGGATCTTATACGCAGTATTTT. It codes for CASSPGGGPGSYTQYF. Using reference TRBV7-9 and TRBJ2-3 for the parts outside the CDR3, the full variable domain is DTGVSQNPRHKITKRGQNVTFRCDPISEHNRLYWYRQTLGQGPEFLTYFQNEAQLEKSRLLSDRFSAERPKGSFSTLEIQRTEQGDSAMYLCASSPGGGPGSYTQYFGPGTRLTVL.

The CDR3 loop reads CASSSIQGSLDTQYF. In nucleotides, the CDR3 is TGTGCCAGCAGCTCGATACAGGGATCTCTTGATACGCAGTATTTT. The chain links TRBV11-2 to TRBJ2-3, with D possibly being TRBD1 (6 bases). The germline V gene has CDR1 SGHAT and CDR2 FQNNGV. The length of the CDR3 is 15 residues. Trimming took off 4 bases at V and 6 bases at J, with 17 bases between the two ends.

V is TRBV5-1 and J is TRBJ2-1; 7 bases are shared with TRBD2. The CDR3 runs 19 residues. The V gene end was trimmed by 5 bases and the J gene end by 1 base; junction bases not matched to a gene: 18. CDR1 is SGHRS, CDR2 YFSETQ, per germline. Here the CDR3 DNA reads TGCGCCAGCAGGATGGGGGGGACTTCCTCGGCTAGGTCCTACAATGAGCAGTTCTTC. Protein: CASRMGGTSSARSYNEQFF.

The chain employs TRBV10-3 and TRBJ2-7; TRBD2 is a possible D gene (6 bases). Germline V gene sequence: CDR1 ENHRY, CDR2 SYGVKD. Trimming stripped 6 bases from V and 3 bases from J, with 15 bases between. The CDR3 extends over 14 amino acids. The CDR3, as DNA: TGTGCCATCAGCCCGGGAGTCCCCGACTACGAGCAGTACTTC. Translation gives CAISPGVPDYEQYF.

This clone is labeled medium-sized. This chain uses TRBV19 with TRBJ1-5; D not certain. This CDR3 spans 15 amino acids. Trimming took 2 bases from V and 3 from J, leaving 11 bases between them. Germline assignment: CDR1 LNHDA and CDR2 SQIVND (reference sequence). CDR3 sequence (DNA): TGTGCCAGTAGTATATTTACCGGGTACAATCAGCCCCAGCATTTT. Protein: CASSIFTGYNQPQHF.

This chain links TRBV28 with TRBJ1-1; D not certain. This CDR3 has 14 residues. V lost 3 bases and J 1 base, leaving 9 bases between the germline ends. CDR1 and CDR2 from the germline V gene are MDHEN and SYDVKM. The CDR3, as DNA: TGTGCCAGCAGTTTCCAGACACAGAACACTGAAGCTTTCTTT. Residues: CASSFQTQNTEAFF.

This chain's CDR3 is CASSPGTKDEKLFF. DNA for the CDR3: TGCGCCAGCAGCCCGGGGACAAAGGATGAAAAACTGTTTTTT. This chain links TRBV5-1 with TRBJ1-4, with TRBD1 as a possible D gene (6 bases). Between the trimmed V and J ends, which lost 4 bases and 6 bases, there was a span of 13 bases. Germline V CDR1 and CDR2: SGHRS, YFSETQ. The CDR3 has 14 residues.

The chain joins TRBV7-2 to TRBJ1-6; 7 bases map to TRBD1. The CDR3 extends over 15 amino acids. V dropped 5 bases and J dropped 7; count of bases not matched to a gene: 8. The germline gives CDR1 SGHTA, CDR2 FQGNSA. CDR3 bases: TGTGCCAGCAGCCGAGAAGGGACAGAAAATTCACCCCTCCACTTT. It specifies CASSREGTENSPLHF. The full variable domain, rest sourced from reference TRBV7-2 and TRBJ1-6, is GAGVSQSPSNKVTEKGKDVELRCDPISGHTALYWYRQSLGQGLEFLIYFQGNSAPDKSGLPSDRFSAERTGGSVSTLTIQRTQQEDSAVYLCASSREGTENSPLHFGNGTRLTVT.

This sequence joins TRBV7-6 and TRBJ2-1, with D possibly TRBD2 on 5 matching bases. There are 12 residues in the CDR3. CDR1 SGHVS and CDR2 FNYEAQ come from the germline V gene. Trimming took off 8 bases at V and 8 bases at J, with 13 bases between the two ends. The CDR3 DNA follows: TGTGCCAGCCGTGGAGGTGCCCATGAGCAGTTCTTC. Amino acid sequence: CASRGGAHEQFF.

The gene calls are TRBV6-5 and TRBJ2-7; 10 bases line up with TRBD1. The CDR3 has 15 residues. V trimming: 2 bases; J trimming: 1 base; junction bases outside the gene matches: 2. The germline gives CDR1 MNHEY, CDR2 SVGAGI. CDR3 amino acids: CASSYAGQGSYEQYF. The CDR3 DNA reads TGTGCCAGCAGTTACGCGGGACAGGGGTCCTACGAGCAGTACTTC.

The DNA of the CDR3 is TGTGCCGTGGGGTCGACAGGAACAACTGAAGCTTTCTTT. Its protein product is CAVGSTGTTEAFF. The chain links TRBV10-3 to TRBJ1-1, with D perhaps matching TRBD1 (6 bases). This CDR3 is built from 13 residues. Germline CDR1 ENHRY, CDR2 SYGVKD. V gave up 11 bases and J gave up 5 bases, with 18 bases separating them.

This clone was counted only a few times. J is TRBJ2-7 and V is TRBV6-1; 7 bases agree with TRBD2. This CDR3 comprises 14 residues. J gave up 5 bases and V 1 base, and 5 bases lay outside the gene matches. CDR1 and CDR2 from the germline V gene are MNHNS and SASEGT. The CDR3: CASSEGGSFNEQYF. CDR3 sequence (DNA): TGTGCCAGCAGTGAAGGCGGGAGTTTTAACGAGCAGTACTTC.

This chain joins TRBV28 and TRBJ2-5, with 12 positions matching TRBD2. Germline V CDR1 and CDR2: MDHEN, SYDVKM. Trimming took 6 bases from V and 1 from J; bases not matched to a gene: 12. The CDR3 covers 18 residues. In DNA, the CDR3 is TGTGCCAGCAGCCAGAACCCCGGGACTAGCGGGCCCCAAGAGACCCAGTACTTC. It codes for CASSQNPGTSGPQETQYF.

This clone appeared a few times. This sequence joins TRBV28 and TRBJ1-5, with D possibly being TRBD1 (5 bases). The V and J ends lost 6 bases and 7 bases respectively, with 13 bases between them. The germline V gene has CDR1 MDHEN and CDR2 SYDVKM. The CDR3 is made up of 13 amino acids. In nucleotides, the CDR3 is TGTGCCAGCAGCGGCGGGGCCGGGCAGCCCCAGCATTTT. Translation gives CASSGGAGQPQHF.

This clone appeared a single time. This rearrangement joins TRBV28 to TRBJ2-3; possible D gene TRBD1, 5 bases. V lost 5 bases, J lost 1 base, and 19 bases lay in between. The CDR3 has 17 residues. CDR1 MDHEN and CDR2 SYDVKM come from the germline V gene. The CDR3, as DNA: TGTGCCAGCAGTCCCTTGACGTGGGGCACTCGCACAGATACGCAGTATTTT. It codes for CASSPLTWGTRTDTQYF. The full variable domain, with the rest looked up from reference TRBV28 and TRBJ2-3, is DVKVTQSSRYLVKRTGEKVFLECVQDMDHENMFWYRQDPGLGLRLIYFSYDVKMKEKGDIPEGYSVSREKKERFSLILESASTNQTSMYLCASSPLTWGTRTDTQYFGPGTRLTVL.

The chain combines TRBV5-1 with TRBJ1-4; 7 positions agree with TRBD1. This CDR3 region has 15 residues. The ends lost 3 bases at V and 5 bases at J; junction bases unmatched: 7. CDR1 and CDR2 from the germline V gene are SGHRS and YFSETQ. The CDR3 sequence is CASSSQGVGNEKLFF. The CDR3, as DNA: TGCGCCAGCAGCTCCCAGGGGGTGGGAAATGAAAAACTGTTTTTT. Full variable domain (rest looked up from reference TRBV5-1 and TRBJ1-4): KAGVTQTPRYLIKTRGQQVTLSCSPISGHRSVSWYQQTPGQGLQFLFEYFSETQRNKGNFPGRFSGRQFSNSRSEMNVSTLELGDSALYLCASSSQGVGNEKLFFGSGTQLSVL.

This rearrangement joins TRBV7-8 to TRBJ2-1, with TRBD2 matching 7 bases. The CDR3 loop spans 16 amino acids. The V gene end was trimmed by 3 bases and the J gene end by 0 bases; junction bases not matched to a gene: 5. Per germline, CDR1 SGHVS and CDR2 FQNEAQ. The CDR3 coding sequence is TGTGCCAGCAGCTTGACTAGCCGGAGCTCCTACAATGAGCAGTTCTTC. Amino acids: CASSLTSRSSYNEQFF.

CDR3 protein: CASSSPSGRDYNEQFF. The CDR3 nucleotides read TGTGCCAGCAGCTCCCCCTCCGGGAGAGACTACAATGAGCAGTTCTTC. The chain is built from TRBV7-9 and TRBJ2-1, with D possibly matching TRBD2 (6 bases). CDR1 and CDR2 from the germline V gene are SEHNR and FQNEAQ (reference sequence). V lost 4 bases and J lost 3, with 16 bases in between. The CDR3 loop spans 16 amino acids.

The rearrangement joins TRBV28 to TRBJ2-1; 7 bases are shared with TRBD2. Trimming took 5 bases from V and 9 from J; bases not matched to a gene: 13. The CDR3 runs to 15 residues. Germline CDR1 and CDR2: MDHEN and SYDVKM. The chain's CDR3 is CASSLNYQGGGEQFF. DNA of the CDR3: TGTGCCAGCAGTCTTAACTATCAAGGCGGGGGTGAGCAGTTCTTC.

This rearrangement joins TRBV15 to TRBJ1-2; D is perhaps TRBD1 (6 bases). With 1 base removed from V and 3 bases from J, the gap between germline ends came to 15 bases. CDR3 length equals 16 residues. Germline lookup yields CDR1 LNHNV and CDR2 YYDKDF (reference sequence). The CDR3 protein is CATSRGGEGGDYGYTF. The DNA for the CDR3 is TGTGCCACCAGCAGAGGGGGAGAAGGGGGAGACTATGGCTACACCTTC.

This clone occurred a few times. This chain uses TRBV19 with TRBJ1-1; 7 bases match TRBD1. Germline CDR1 and CDR2: LNHDA and SQIVND (reference sequence). The CDR3 contains 14 residues. The trim removed 6 bases at V and 4 bases at J, leaving 8 bases unmatched. The CDR3 region has the DNA TGTGCCAGTAGATTCGACAGGGTCGGCACTGAAGCTTTCTTT. This gives the protein CASRFDRVGTEAFF.

The rearrangement links TRBV19 to TRBJ2-1, with TRBD2 matching 9 bases. The ends lost 9 bases at V and 1 base at J; junction bases unmatched: 4. Germline lookup yields CDR1 LNHDA and CDR2 SQIVND (reference sequence). The CDR3 is 14 residues long. The DNA of the CDR3 is TGTGCCAGCCATCTAGCGGGATCCTACAATGAGCAGTTCTTC. The encoded protein is CASHLAGSYNEQFF.

The chain is built from TRBV29-1 and TRBJ2-1; 7 nucleotides line up with TRBD2. Germline trimming cut 3 bases from V and 7 bases from J; bases unmatched to any gene: 9. From germline, CDR1 is SQVTM and CDR2 ANQGSEA. This CDR3 contains 14 residues. The CDR3 DNA reads TGCAGCGTTGATGTGGCGGGAGTAGGGAATGAGCAGTTCTTC. As protein: CSVDVAGVGNEQFF.

The chain recombines TRBV5-1 with TRBJ1-1; a possible D gene is TRBD1 (5 bases). Between the trimmed V and J ends, which lost 1 base and 0 bases, there was a span of 19 bases. The CDR3 loop spans 18 amino acids. Germline V gene sequence: CDR1 SGHRS, CDR2 YFSETQ. The CDR3 spells CASSLRGEGITVNTEAFF. For the CDR3, the DNA is TGCGCCAGCAGCTTGCGGGGGGAGGGTATAACGGTGAACACTGAAGCTTTCTTT.

The chain couples TRBV4-1 to TRBJ2-7, with 11 bases matching TRBD2. Germline V CDR1 and CDR2: MGHRA, YSYEKL. With 4 bases clipped from V and 3 bases from J, the junction kept 5 bases outside the gene matches. The CDR3 has 15 residues. In DNA form, the CDR3 reads TGCGCCAGCAGCCCGGGACTAGCGGAGAGCTACGAGCAGTACTTC. Protein sequence: CASSPGLAESYEQYF.

In DNA, the CDR3 is TGTGCCAGCAGCTTAAGGGGGGGTTTGGGGACAGATACGCAGTATTTT. It encodes CASSLRGGLGTDTQYF. This chain links TRBV11-2 with TRBJ2-3; TRBD2 is a possible D gene (7 bases). Between the trimmed V and J ends, which lost 2 bases and 3 bases, there was a span of 15 bases. This CDR3 is built from 16 residues. Germline V CDR1 and CDR2: SGHAT, FQNNGV.

The chain uses TRBV18 and TRBJ1-1; D might be TRBD1 (5 bases). CDR1 and CDR2 (germline): KGHSH, LQKENI. The CDR3 runs to 15 residues. V shed 4 bases and J shed 0 bases, with 12 bases lying between them. CDR3 loop: CASSLRRGVNTEAFF. The DNA of the CDR3 is TGTGCCAGCTCACTCCGACGGGGGGTGAACACTGAAGCTTTCTTT. Together with reference TRBV18 and TRBJ1-1, the CDR3 gives the full variable domain: NAGVMQNPRHLVRRRGQEARLRCSPMKGHSHVYWYRQLPEEGLKFMVYLQKENIIDESGMPKERFSAEFPKEGPSILRIQQVVRGDSAAYFCASSLRRGVNTEAFFGQGTRLTVV.